Below are 2 T cell receptor beta chains sequenced from a single sample in a study of blood T cell repertoires in COVID-19. Assay used: immunoSEQ multiplex PCR; TCRdb lists only in-frame clones, some missing. This sample has hundreds of thousands of clones, with about 91% found just once. Material for sequencing was peripheral blood. The receptors come from a woman between 45 and 65 years old with COVID-19, enrolled during active disease.

The V and J genes are TRBV10-2 and TRBJ1-5; 7 nucleotides align to TRBD1. The V and J ends lost 5 bases and 6 bases, in that order; junction bases with no gene match: 16. Germline CDR1 and CDR2: WSHSY and SAAADI. This CDR3 contains 17 residues. For the CDR3, the DNA is TGCGCCAGCAGTATCTCACCGACAGGGCGGGTCGGTCAGCCCCAGCATTTT. It specifies CASSISPTGRVGQPQHF.

The chain has TRBV24-1 and TRBJ2-1; D not resolved. The CDR3 totals 14 residues. V lost 6 bases, J lost 4 bases, and 12 bases lay in between. Germline lookup yields CDR1 KGHDR and CDR2 SFDVKD. This CDR3 reads CATSSPGTYNEQFF. In DNA, the CDR3 is TGTGCCACCAGTAGCCCGGGTACTTACAATGAGCAGTTCTTC.